These 3 T cell receptor beta chains originate from one sample sequenced in a study of cytomegalovirus exposure and HLA in healthy donors. The PCR made use of 60 Vbeta and 13 Jbeta primers. Using immunoSEQ multiplex PCR, the repertoire was profiled, and TCRdb retains in-frame clones only, with some absent. The profile shows some 100,000 clones, around 83% of them singletons. Sequenced sample: PBMCs. Receptors originate from a woman aged 18-29 years in good health and CMV-seronegative.

V gene TRBV28 combines with J gene TRBJ2-7, with D possibly TRBD2 on 5 matching bases. The CDR3 totals 14 residues. V lost 2 bases and J 3 bases, leaving 11 bases between the germline ends. Germline loops: CDR1 MDHEN, CDR2 SYDVKM. The CDR3 reads CASSLSLARYEQYF. CDR3 DNA sequence: TGTGCCAGCAGTTTAAGCCTAGCTCGCTACGAGCAGTACTTC.

This clone has a handful of counts. The chain links TRBV20-1 to TRBJ2-7; D is unclear. Trimming took 6 bases from V and 7 from J, leaving 10 bases between them. CDR1 and CDR2 from the germline V gene are DFQATT and SNEGSKA (reference sequence). The CDR3 covers 10 residues. DNA for the CDR3: TGCAGTGCGGTTGCTAATGAGCAGTACTTC. Protein sequence: CSAVANEQYF.

V is TRBV10-3 and J is TRBJ2-3, with TRBD1 matching over 7 bases. The germline CDR1 and CDR2 sequences are ENHRY and SYGVKD. CDR3 length: 14 amino acids. V lost 7 bases, J lost 0 bases, and 4 bases stayed unmatched. CDR3 coding DNA: TGTGCCATCAAGGGGGCCTTTAGCACAGATACGCAGTATTTT. It encodes CAIKGAFSTDTQYF.